This paragraph covers one TCR beta chain sequence. The antigen is not known. TCRdb reanalysed the reads using MiXCR and keeps one entry per CDR3 protein. Of around 450,000 distinct CDR3 sequences listed, approximately 32% are singletons. The sample belongs to a study of T cell repertoires in cytomegalovirus infection. About the study: TCR beta signatures that were public indicated CMV infection and matching HLA type.

Study-wide findings and caveats: Of the TCR beta families, the public ones yielded a cumulative frequency that identified carriers of CMV plus the relevant HLA. HLA-C-restricted CMV clonotypes gave the most frequent clonotype in two of eight donors.

The CDR3 contains 16 residues. Losses at the gene ends were 5 bases for V and 0 bases for J; bases not matched to a gene: 6. Germline loops: CDR1 SGHTA, CDR2 FQGNSA. The sample comprised PBMCs. This chain connects TRBV7-2 to TRBJ1-4; TRBD1 matches at 7 bases. The clonotype originates from a human donor in good health (CMV status not recorded). Some clones in this sample may be carry-over from other donors' samples. CDR3 in DNA: TGTGCCAGCAGCCAAGGGGGCGCGGCAACTAATGAAAAACTGTTTTTT. Translation gives CASSQGGAATNEKLFF.